The T cell receptor (beta chain) described here comes from a study of blood T cell repertoires in COVID-19. Study information: In each case, the material was cDNA or gDNA derived from T cells, B-cell-depleted T cells, or PBMCs.

The CDR3 runs to 13 residues. The V gene lost 5 bases and the J gene lost 3 bases, with 11 bases spanning the gap. Per the germline V gene, CDR1 is SGHRS and CDR2 is YFSETQ. As handled by the study authors: Reference gene primer amplification gave nucleated cell count estimates. Profiling relied on immunoSEQ multiplex PCR, and the TCRdb table lists in-frame clones only, not all of them. V, J and clone size reflect that table, while D and trimming were determined from the DNA. Found here are about 200,000 clones, 89% of them singletons; the top ten hold approximately 2.1%. Participants, roughly 18 to 90 years old, spanned about two dozen US areas.

This chain connects TRBV5-1 to TRBJ1-1; D uncertain. This TCR was recovered from a woman aged 40 to 50 with acute COVID-19. The sequenced sample was PBMCs or T cells enriched from blood (not recorded which). In DNA form, the CDR3 reads TGCGCCAGCAGTCCATTTAGCGACACTGAAGCTTTCTTT. It yields the protein CASSPFSDTEAFF.